The source of this TCR beta chain is a study of T cell changes during pregnancy in multiple sclerosis. Clones were sequenced by immunoSEQ multiplex PCR, and TCRdb holds only the in-frame ones, with some missing. This sample has about 100,000 clones, with more than 90% found just once. The V gene end was trimmed by 4 bases and the J gene end by 8 bases; junction bases not matched to a gene: 12. Germline lookup yields CDR1 SGHRS and CDR2 YFSETQ. The CDR3 covers 16 residues. The starting material was peripheral blood, obtained in the second trimester of pregnancy. The gene calls are TRBV5-1 and TRBJ2-1, with 10 bases matching TRBD2. The source is a female donor with multiple sclerosis, enrolled in a pregnancy study. The CDR3 loop is CASSLLLEREGHEQFF. For the CDR3, the DNA is TGCGCCAGCAGCCTCCTCTTAGAGCGGGAGGGCCATGAGCAGTTCTTC.